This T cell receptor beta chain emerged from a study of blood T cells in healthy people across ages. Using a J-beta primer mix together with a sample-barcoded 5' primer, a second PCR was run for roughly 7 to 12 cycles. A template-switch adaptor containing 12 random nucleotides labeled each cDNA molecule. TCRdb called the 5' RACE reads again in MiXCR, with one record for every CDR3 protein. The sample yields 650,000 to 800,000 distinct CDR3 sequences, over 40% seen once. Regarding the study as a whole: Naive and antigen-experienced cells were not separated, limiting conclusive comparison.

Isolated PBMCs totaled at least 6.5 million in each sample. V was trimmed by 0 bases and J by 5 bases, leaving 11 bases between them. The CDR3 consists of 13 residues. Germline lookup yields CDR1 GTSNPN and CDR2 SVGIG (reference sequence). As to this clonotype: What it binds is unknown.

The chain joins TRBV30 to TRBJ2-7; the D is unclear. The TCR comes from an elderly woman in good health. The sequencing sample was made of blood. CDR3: CAWSVMGGDEQYF. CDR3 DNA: TGTGCCTGGAGTGTAATGGGTGGGGACGAGCAGTACTTC.